Following are 5 T cell receptor beta chains from one sample sequenced in a study of Graves' ophthalmopathy and Graves' hyperthyroidism. As the template, RNA transcripts were used to amplify TCR beta CDR3 regions. Amplification began with first-round RT-PCR using HTBI primers, then second-round multiplex PCR was performed. MiXCR, run by TCRdb on the multiplex PCR reads, gives a single entry per CDR3 protein. The sample lists about half a million distinct CDR3 sequences; roughly an eighth were seen once. The sequenced sample was blood. These TCRs come from a woman in her twenties or thirties with Graves' ophthalmopathy.

This clonotype came up many times. The chain carries TRBV19 and TRBJ1-1; no definite D call. Per germline, CDR1 LNHDA and CDR2 SQIVND (reference sequence). The CDR3 spans 12 residues. Trimming left V 3 bases short and J 7 bases short, with 9 bases between. The CDR3 bases are TGTGCCAGTAGTATTGCTGGGGTTGAAGCTTTCTTT. Amino acids: CASSIAGVEAFF.

This clonotype has a count of ten or more. This chain links TRBV6-1 with TRBJ1-2; D possibly corresponds to TRBD1 (5 bases). With 6 bases removed from V and 6 bases from J, the gap between germline ends came to 17 bases. Germline V lookup: CDR1 MNHNS, CDR2 SASEGT. This CDR3 is 14 amino acids long. The CDR3 region has the DNA TGTGCCAGCAGCTCGCGCTCAGGGAGGAATGGCTACACCTTC. It yields the protein CASSSRSGRNGYTF.

The sample holds many counts of this clonotype. V gene TRBV11-3 combines with J gene TRBJ1-6, with D uncertain. The CDR3 totals 17 residues. V lost 1 base and J 7 bases, leaving 17 bases between the germline ends. Germline-derived CDR1 and CDR2 are SGHNT and YENEEA. In DNA form, the CDR3 reads TGTGCCAGCAGCTTAGTCGGAGTGGGTACGGGCAATTCACCCCTCCACTTT. Protein product: CASSLVGVGTGNSPLHF.

This clonotype has ten or more counts. The chain recombines TRBV6-1 with TRBJ1-2; tentatively, D is TRBD1 (5 bases). The V gene lost 1 base and the J gene lost 0 bases, with 12 bases spanning the gap. Germline CDR1 reads MNHNS; CDR2 reads SASEGT. CDR3 length: 16 amino acids. CDR3 loop: CASSEEGGAPNYGYTF. In nucleotides, the CDR3 is TGTGCCAGCAGTGAAGAAGGAGGGGCGCCTAACTATGGCTACACCTTC.

This chain links TRBV5-5 with TRBJ1-1; D is possibly TRBD1 (6 bases). Trimming removed 2 bases at V and 6 bases at J, with 14 bases between. Looked up from germline, CDR1 is SGHKS and CDR2 is YYEKEE (reference sequence). The CDR3 extends over 14 amino acids. The CDR3 sequence is CASSFPTGLSEAFF. The DNA of the CDR3 is TGTGCCAGCAGCTTCCCTACAGGGCTCTCTGAAGCTTTCTTT.